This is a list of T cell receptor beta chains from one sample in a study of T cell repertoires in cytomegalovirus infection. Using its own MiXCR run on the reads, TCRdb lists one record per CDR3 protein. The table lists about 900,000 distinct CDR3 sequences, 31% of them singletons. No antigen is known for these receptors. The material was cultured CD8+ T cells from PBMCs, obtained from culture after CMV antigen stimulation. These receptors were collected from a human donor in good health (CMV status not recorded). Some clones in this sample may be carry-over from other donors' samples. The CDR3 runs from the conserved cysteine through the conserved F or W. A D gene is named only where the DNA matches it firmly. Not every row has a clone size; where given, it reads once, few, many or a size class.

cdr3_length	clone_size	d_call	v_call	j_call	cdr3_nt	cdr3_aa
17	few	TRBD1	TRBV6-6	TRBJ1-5	TGTGCCAGCAGTTACCCTGGCAGGGGGCGAAGCAATCAGCCCCAGCATTTT	CASSYPGRGRSNQPQHF
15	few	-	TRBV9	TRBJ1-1	TGTGCCAGCAGCGTAACGGGGGCAGGGAACACTGAAGCTTTCTTT	CASSVTGAGNTEAFF
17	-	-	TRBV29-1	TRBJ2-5	TGCAGCGTTGGGCCTCTCTGGGAGGGGGCACCTTACGAGACCCAGTACTTC	CSVGPLWEGAPYETQYF
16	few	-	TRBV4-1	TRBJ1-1	TGCGCCAGCAGCCAAGATGTCGTAGGGGCGAACACTGAAGCTTTCTTT	CASSQDVVGANTEAFF
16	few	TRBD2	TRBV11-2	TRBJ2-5	TGTGCCAGCAGCTCGGGACTAGCGGAGTCGTGGGAGACCCAGTACTTC	CASSSGLAESWETQYF
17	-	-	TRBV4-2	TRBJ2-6	TGTACCAGCAGCCCCTCCGGGGAAAGCTCTGGGGCCAACGTCCTGACTTTC	CTSSPSGESSGANVLTF
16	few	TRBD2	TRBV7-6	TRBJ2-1	TGTGCCAGCAGCCGGGAGGATGGGGTAGGGTTCGATGAGCAGTTCTTC	CASSREDGVGFDEQFF
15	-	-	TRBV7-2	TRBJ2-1	TGTGCCAGCAGCCCTCCGGACAGATACTACAATGAGCAGTTCTTC	CASSPPDRYYNEQFF
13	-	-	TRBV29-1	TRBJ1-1	TGCAGCGTTCAAGACGGCATGAACACTGAAGCTTTCTTT	CSVQDGMNTEAFF
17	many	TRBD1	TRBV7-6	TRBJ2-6	TGTGCCAGCAGCTCAGGACAGGGGAACACTGGGGCCAACGTCCTGACTTTC	CASSSGQGNTGANVLTF
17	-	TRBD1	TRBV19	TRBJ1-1	TGTGCCAGTAGTATAGATTCACAGGGGCGGCGGAACACTGAAGCTTTCTTT	CASSIDSQGRRNTEAFF
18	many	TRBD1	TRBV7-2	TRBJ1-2	TGTGCCAGCAGCTTAGAGGGAAAGGGGACAGGACCTAACTATGGCTACACCTTC	CASSLEGKGTGPNYGYTF
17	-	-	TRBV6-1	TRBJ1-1	TGTGCCAGCAGTGAAGTAGGGTACGTGGGGTATGGTACTGAAGCTTTCTTT	CASSEVGYVGYGTEAFF
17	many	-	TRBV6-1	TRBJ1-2	TGTGCCAGCAGTGGGTCGAATAGAGGGCTCACAACCTATGGCTACACCTTC	CASSGSNRGLTTYGYTF
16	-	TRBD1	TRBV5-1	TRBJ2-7	TGCGCCAGCAGCTCGGATGAGACAGGGGGTCCCTACGAGCAGTACTTC	CASSSDETGGPYEQYF
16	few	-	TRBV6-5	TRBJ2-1	TGTGCCAGCAGTTACTCGACGCTACCTGGGGACAATGAGCAGTTCTTC	CASSYSTLPGDNEQFF
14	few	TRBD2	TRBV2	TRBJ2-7	TGTGCCAGCAGTGAGAGTAGCGGGGGCCACGAGCAGTACTTC	CASSESSGGHEQYF
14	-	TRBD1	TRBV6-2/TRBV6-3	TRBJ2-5	TGTGCCAGCAGTTACTCGACAGGGGCAGAGACCCAGTACTTC	CASSYSTGAETQYF
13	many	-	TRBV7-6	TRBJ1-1	TGTGCCAGCAGCCCCGGACAGTCAACTGAAGCTTTCTTT	CASSPGQSTEAFF
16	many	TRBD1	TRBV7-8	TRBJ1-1	TGTGCCAGCAGCTCTTCATTCGCAGGGGGCGAAACTGAAGCTTTCTTT	CASSSSFAGGETEAFF
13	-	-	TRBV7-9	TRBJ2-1	TGTGCCAGCCAGAAAGAGGGGGGCCTAGAGCAGTTCTTC	CASQKEGGLEQFF
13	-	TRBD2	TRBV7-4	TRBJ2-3	TGTGCCAGCCGGGGGGGCCTTGAGGATACGCAGTATTTT	CASRGGLEDTQYF
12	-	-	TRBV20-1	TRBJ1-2	TGCAGTGCTAGAGATTGGACAAATGGCTACACCTTC	CSARDWTNGYTF
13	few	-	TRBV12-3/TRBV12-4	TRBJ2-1	TGTGCCAGCAGTCCCACAGGGTTCAATGAGCAGTTCTTC	CASSPTGFNEQFF
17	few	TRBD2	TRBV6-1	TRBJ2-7	TGTGCCAGCAGTGCGGAGAGACTAGCCACTTTGTGGTACGAGCAGTACTTC	CASSAERLATLWYEQYF
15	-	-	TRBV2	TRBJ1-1	TGTGCCAGCATTCGCCCAGGGGCTAGGTACACTGAAGCTTTCTTT	CASIRPGARYTEAFF
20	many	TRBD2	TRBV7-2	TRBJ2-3	TGTGCCAGCATCTTATCCTTTGGACTAGCGGGGGTCTCTAGCACAGATACGCAGTATTTT	CASILSFGLAGVSSTDTQYF
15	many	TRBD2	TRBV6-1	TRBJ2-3	TGTGCCAGCAGTGAACTAGCGGGGGGGCCAGATACGCAGTATTTT	CASSELAGGPDTQYF
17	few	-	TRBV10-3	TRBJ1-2	TGTGCCATCAGTGACGCGGGACGCTTGATCGGGGACTATGGCTACACCTTC	CAISDAGRLIGDYGYTF
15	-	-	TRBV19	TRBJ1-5	TGTGCCAGTAGTCCCGAGTGGAAGGGGAGCCAGCCCCAGCATTTT	CASSPEWKGSQPQHF
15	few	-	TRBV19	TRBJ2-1	TGTGCCAGTAGTATGGAGGGGATGGGCTACAATGAGCAGTTCTTC	CASSMEGMGYNEQFF
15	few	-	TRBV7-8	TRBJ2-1	TGTGCCAGCACCTATAGAGGGGCCCTAGGGGATGAGCAGTTCTTC	CASTYRGALGDEQFF
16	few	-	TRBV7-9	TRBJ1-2	TGTGCCAGCAGCTTAGCGGCGTCCGGGATACACTATGGCTACACCTTC	CASSLAASGIHYGYTF
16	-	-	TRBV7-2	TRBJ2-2	TGTGCCAGCAGCTCATGGGACACCTCGAACACCGGGGAGCTGTTTTTT	CASSSWDTSNTGELFF
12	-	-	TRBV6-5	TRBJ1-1	TGTGCCACCGTTTTTGGAGGTGCTGAAGCTTTCTTT	CATVFGGAEAFF
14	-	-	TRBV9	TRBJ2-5	TGTGCCAGCAGCGTAGCTCTGGCCGAAGAGACCCAGTACTTC	CASSVALAEETQYF
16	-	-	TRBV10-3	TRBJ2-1	TGTGCCATCAGTGAGGTTTCGGACGTAACGAGCAATGAGCAGTTCTTC	CAISEVSDVTSNEQFF
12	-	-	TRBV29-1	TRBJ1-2	TGCAGCGTCCAGCTTCGGGGAGACGGCTACACCTTC	CSVQLRGDGYTF
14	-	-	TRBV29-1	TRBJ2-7	TGCAGCGTTGAAGAGGAGGGTAGGACCTACGAGCAGTACTTC	CSVEEEGRTYEQYF
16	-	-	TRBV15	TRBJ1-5	TGTGCCACCAGCAGAGATCTTGGAGGCGGCAATCAGCCCCAGCATTTT	CATSRDLGGGNQPQHF
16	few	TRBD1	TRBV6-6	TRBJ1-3	TGTGCCAGCAGCCTCCGGGACAGACCTCTCGGAAACACCATATATTTT	CASSLRDRPLGNTIYF
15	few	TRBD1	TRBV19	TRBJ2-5	TGTGCCAGTAGTAGCCCGGGACAGACCCAAGAGACCCAGTACTTC	CASSSPGQTQETQYF
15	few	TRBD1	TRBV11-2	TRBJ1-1	TGTGCCAGCAGCCCGTCCGCGGAGGGGGCGTATGAAGCTTTCTTT	CASSPSAEGAYEAFF
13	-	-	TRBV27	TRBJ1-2	TGTGCCAGCAGTCCATCCCGAAACTATGGCTACACCTTC	CASSPSRNYGYTF
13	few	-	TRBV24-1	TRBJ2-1	TGTGCCACCAGTGAGGAAGGGGGCAATGAGCAGTTCTTC	CATSEEGGNEQFF
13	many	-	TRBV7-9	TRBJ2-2	TGTGCCAGCAGCTTAGAAGGTGGCGGGGAGCTGTTTTTT	CASSLEGGGELFF
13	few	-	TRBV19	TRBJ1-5	TGTGCCAGTAGGCGGGAAGGCAATCAGCCCCAGCATTTT	CASRREGNQPQHF
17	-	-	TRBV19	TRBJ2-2	TGTGCCAGTAGTAACCCCCGCATTGACACGAACACCGGGGAGCTGTTTTTT	CASSNPRIDTNTGELFF
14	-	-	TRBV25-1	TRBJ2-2	TGTGCCAGCAGAGCCCTGGGGGCGGCCGGGGAGCTGTTTTTT	CASRALGAAGELFF
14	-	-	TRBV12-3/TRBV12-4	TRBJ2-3	TGTGCCAGCAGCCGTGACAGGGAGAAGCGGGAAAAGTATTTT	CASSRDREKREKYF
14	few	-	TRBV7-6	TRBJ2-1	TGTGCCAGCAGCTTACCAGAGCAGCCGGGTGAGCAGTTCTTC	CASSLPEQPGEQFF
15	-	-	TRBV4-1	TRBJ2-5	TGCGCCAGCAGCCAAGGCCCGGCCACGCAAGAGACCCAGTACTTC	CASSQGPATQETQYF
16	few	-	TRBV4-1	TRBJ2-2	TGCGCCAGCAGCCAAGGGGGATTAGGGGTCACCGGGGAGCTGTTTTTT	CASSQGGLGVTGELFF
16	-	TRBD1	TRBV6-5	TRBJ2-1	TGTGCCAGCAGACACCCACGGGGACAGGGGGACAATGAGCAGTTCTTC	CASRHPRGQGDNEQFF
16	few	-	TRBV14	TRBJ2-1	TGTGCCAGCAGCCAAGACTCTATACAGGGTCTTTCTGAGCAGTTCTTC	CASSQDSIQGLSEQFF
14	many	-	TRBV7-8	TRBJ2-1	TGTGCCAGCAGCTTCCAACAGGACTACAATGAGCAGTTCTTC	CASSFQQDYNEQFF
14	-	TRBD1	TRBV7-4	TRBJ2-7	TGTGCCAGCAGGAAAGGACAGGGGTCAGGCGAGCAGTACTTC	CASRKGQGSGEQYF